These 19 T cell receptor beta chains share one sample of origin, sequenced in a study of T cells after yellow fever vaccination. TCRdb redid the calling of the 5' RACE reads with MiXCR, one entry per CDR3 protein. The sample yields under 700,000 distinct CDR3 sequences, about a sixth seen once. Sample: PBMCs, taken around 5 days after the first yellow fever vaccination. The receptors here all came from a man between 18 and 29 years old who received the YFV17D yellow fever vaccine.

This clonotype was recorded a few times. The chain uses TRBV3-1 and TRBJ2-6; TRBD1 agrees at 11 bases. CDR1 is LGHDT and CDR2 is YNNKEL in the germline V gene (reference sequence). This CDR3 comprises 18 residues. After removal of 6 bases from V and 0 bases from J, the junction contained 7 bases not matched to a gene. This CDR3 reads CASSKTGTGGSGANVLTF. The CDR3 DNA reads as TGTGCCAGCAGTAAAACGGGGACAGGGGGCTCTGGGGCCAACGTCCTGACTTTC.

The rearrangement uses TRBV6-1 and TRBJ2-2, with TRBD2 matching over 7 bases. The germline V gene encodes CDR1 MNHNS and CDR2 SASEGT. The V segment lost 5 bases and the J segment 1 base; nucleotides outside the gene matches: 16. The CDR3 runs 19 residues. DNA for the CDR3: TGTGCCAGCAGTCCCGGGGGGAACGGGCTAGCAGAGAACACCGGGGAGCTGTTTTTT. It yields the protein CASSPGGNGLAENTGELFF.

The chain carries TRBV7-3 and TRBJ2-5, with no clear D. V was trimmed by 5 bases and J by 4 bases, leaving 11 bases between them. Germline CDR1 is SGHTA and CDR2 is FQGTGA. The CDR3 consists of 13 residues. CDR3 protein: CASSLRPGETQYF. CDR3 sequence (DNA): TGTGCCAGCAGCCTAAGGCCTGGAGAGACCCAGTACTTC.

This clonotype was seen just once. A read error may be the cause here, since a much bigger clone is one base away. As DNA, the CDR3 is TGTGCCAGCAGCTTAGGAATGGAGACCCAGTACTTC. It is translated as CASSLGMETQYF. The rearrangement joins TRBV7-8 to TRBJ2-5; no clear D. From germline, CDR1 is SGHVS and CDR2 FQNEAQ. Between the trimmed V and J ends, which lost 1 base and 5 bases, there was a span of 5 bases. This CDR3 spans 12 amino acids.

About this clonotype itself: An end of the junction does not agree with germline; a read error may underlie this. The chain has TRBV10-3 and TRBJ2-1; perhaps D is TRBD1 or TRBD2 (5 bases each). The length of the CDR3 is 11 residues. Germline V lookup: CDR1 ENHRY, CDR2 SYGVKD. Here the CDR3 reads CAISEPGPQVF. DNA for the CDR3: TGTGCCATCAGTGAACCGGGACCCCAGGTCTTC.

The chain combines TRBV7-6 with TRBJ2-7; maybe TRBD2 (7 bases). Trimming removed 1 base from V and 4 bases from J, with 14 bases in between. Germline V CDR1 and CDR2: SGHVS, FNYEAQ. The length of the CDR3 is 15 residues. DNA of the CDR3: TGTGCCAGCAGCTTAGGGGGGGGGCCTTTATACGAGCAGTACGTC. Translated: CASSLGGGPLYEQYV.

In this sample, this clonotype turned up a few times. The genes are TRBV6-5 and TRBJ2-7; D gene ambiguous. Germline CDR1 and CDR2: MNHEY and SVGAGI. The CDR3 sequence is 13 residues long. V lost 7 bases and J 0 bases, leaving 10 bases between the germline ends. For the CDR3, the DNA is TGTGCCAGCAATAAGGGTAACTCCTACGAGCAGTACTTC. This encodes CASNKGNSYEQYF.

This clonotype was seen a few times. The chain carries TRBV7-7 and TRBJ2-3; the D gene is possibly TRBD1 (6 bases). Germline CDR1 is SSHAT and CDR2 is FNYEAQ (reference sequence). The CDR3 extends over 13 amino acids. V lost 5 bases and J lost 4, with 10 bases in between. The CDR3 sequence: CASSRTGPDTQYF. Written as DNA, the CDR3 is TGTGCCAGCAGCCGAACAGGGCCAGATACGCAGTATTTT.

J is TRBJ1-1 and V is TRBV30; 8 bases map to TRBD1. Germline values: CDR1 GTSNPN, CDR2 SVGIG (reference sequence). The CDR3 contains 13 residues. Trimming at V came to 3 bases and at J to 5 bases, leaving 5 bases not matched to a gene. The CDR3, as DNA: TGTGCCTGGAGCTTAGACAGGGGAACTGAAGCTTTCTTT. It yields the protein CAWSLDRGTEAFF.

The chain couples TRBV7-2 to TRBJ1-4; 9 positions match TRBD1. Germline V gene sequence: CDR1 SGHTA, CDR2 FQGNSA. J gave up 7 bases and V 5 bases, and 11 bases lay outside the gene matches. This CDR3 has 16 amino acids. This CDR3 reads CASSPPDRGGGEKLFF. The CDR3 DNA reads TGTGCCAGCAGCCCACCTGACAGGGGGGGAGGTGAAAAACTGTTTTTT.

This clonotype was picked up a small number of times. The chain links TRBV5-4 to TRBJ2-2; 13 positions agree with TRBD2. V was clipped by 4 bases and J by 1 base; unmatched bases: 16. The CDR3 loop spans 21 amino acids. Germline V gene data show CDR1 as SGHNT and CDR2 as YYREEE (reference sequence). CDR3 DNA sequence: TGTGCCAGCAGCGTAGACACAAGACTAGCGGGGGGCCCAGGGAACACCGGGGAGCTGTTTTTT. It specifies CASSVDTRLAGGPGNTGELFF. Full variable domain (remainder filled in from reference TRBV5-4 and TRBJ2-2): ETGVTQSPTHLIKTRGQQVTLRCSSQSGHNTVSWYQQALGQGPQFIFQYYREEENGRGNFPPRFSGLQFPNYSSELNVNALELDDSALYLCASSVDTRLAGGPGNTGELFFGEGSRLTVL.

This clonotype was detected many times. CDR3 in amino acids: CASSYRGGGVGTDTQYF. The DNA for the CDR3 is TGTGCCAGCAGCTACCGAGGCGGGGGTGTCGGCACAGATACGCAGTATTTT. The chain combines TRBV12-3 or TRBV12-4 with TRBJ2-3; 7 positions match TRBD2. The CDR3 runs to 17 residues. V shed 6 bases and J 1 base; nucleotides not matched to a gene: 13.

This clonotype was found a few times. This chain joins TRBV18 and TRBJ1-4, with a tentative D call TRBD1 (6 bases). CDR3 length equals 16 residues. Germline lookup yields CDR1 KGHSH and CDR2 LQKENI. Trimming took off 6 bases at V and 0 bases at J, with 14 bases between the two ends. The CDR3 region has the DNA TGTGCCAGCTCCCCGACAGGAGAGACAACTAATGAAAAACTGTTTTTT. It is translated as CASSPTGETTNEKLFF.

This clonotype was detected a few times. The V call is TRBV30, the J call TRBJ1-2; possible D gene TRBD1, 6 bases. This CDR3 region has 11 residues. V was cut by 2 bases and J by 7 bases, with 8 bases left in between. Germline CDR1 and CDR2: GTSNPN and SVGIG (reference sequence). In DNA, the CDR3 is TGTGCCTGGAGTTGGGGGCCTGGCTACACCTTC. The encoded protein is CAWSWGPGYTF.

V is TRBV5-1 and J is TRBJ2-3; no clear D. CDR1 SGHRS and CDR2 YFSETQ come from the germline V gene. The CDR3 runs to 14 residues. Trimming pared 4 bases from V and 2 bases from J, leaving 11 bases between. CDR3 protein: CASSPRIITDTQYF. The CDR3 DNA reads TGCGCCAGCAGCCCGCGGATCATCACAGATACGCAGTATTTT.

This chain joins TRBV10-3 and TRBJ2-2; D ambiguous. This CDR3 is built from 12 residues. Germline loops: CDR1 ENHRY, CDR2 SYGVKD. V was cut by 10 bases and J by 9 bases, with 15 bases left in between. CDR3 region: CATNSDQRELFF. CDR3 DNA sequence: TGTGCCACCAACTCGGACCAGAGGGAGCTGTTTTTT.

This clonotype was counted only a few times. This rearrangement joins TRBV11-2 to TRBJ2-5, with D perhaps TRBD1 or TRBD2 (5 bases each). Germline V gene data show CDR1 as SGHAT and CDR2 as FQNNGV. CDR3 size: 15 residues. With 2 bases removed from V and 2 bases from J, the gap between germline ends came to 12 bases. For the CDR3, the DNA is TGTGCCAGCAGCTTAATCCGAGGGGAACAAGAGACCCAGTACTTC. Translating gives CASSLIRGEQETQYF.

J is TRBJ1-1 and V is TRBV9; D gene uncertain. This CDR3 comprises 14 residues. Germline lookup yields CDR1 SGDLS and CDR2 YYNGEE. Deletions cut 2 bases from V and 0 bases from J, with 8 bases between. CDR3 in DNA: TGTGCCAGCAGCGTTGGGCTGATGAACACTGAAGCTTTCTTT. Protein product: CASSVGLMNTEAFF.

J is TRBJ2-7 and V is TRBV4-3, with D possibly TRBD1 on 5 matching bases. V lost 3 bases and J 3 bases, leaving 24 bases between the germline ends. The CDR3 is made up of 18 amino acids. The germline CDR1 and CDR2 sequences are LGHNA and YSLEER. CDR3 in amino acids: CASSQKGHIPDQFYEQYV. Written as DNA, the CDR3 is TGCGCCAGCAGCCAGAAGGGGCACATACCAGATCAATTCTACGAGCAGTACGTC.